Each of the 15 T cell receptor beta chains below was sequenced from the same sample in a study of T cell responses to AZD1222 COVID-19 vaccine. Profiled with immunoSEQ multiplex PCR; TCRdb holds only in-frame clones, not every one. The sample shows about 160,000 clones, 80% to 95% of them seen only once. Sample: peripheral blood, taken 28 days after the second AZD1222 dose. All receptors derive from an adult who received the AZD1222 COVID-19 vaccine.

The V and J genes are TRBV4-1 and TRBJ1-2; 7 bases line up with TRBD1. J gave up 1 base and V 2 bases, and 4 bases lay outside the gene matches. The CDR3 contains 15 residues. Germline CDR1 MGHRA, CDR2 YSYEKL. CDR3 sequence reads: CASSQTGTDNYGYTF. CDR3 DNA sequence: TGCGCCAGCAGCCAAACCGGGACAGATAACTATGGCTACACCTTC.

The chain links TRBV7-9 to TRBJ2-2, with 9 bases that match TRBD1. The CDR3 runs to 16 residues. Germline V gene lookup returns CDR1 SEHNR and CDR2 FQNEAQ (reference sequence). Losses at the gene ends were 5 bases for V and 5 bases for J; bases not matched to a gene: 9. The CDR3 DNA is TGTGCCAGCAGCCTCGCGGAGACAGGGGGAACCGGGGAGCTGTTTTTT. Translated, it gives CASSLAETGGTGELFF.

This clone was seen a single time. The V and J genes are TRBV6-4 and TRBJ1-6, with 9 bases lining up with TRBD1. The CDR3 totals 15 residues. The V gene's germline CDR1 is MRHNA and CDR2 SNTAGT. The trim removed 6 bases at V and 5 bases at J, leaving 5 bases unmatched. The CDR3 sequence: CASSFRTGDNSPLHF. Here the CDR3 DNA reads TGTGCCAGCAGCTTTCGGACAGGGGATAATTCACCCCTCCACTTT.

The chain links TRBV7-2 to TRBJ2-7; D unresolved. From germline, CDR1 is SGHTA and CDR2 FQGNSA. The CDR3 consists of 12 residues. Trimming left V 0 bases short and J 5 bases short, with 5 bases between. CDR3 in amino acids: CASSLARDEQYF. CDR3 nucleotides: TGTGCCAGCAGCTTAGCACGGGACGAGCAGTACTTC.

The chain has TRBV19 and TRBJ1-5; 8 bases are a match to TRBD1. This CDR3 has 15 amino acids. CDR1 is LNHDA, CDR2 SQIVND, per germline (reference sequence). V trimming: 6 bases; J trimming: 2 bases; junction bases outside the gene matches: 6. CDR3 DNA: TGTGCCAGTAGCCCCGGGACAGGAGGCAATCAGCCCCAGCATTTT. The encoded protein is CASSPGTGGNQPQHF.

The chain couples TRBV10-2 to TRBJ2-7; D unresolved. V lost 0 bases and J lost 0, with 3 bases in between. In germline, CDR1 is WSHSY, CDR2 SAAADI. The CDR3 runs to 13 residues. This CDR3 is CASSESSSYEQYF. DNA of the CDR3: TGCGCCAGCAGTGAGTCGAGCTCCTACGAGCAGTACTTC.

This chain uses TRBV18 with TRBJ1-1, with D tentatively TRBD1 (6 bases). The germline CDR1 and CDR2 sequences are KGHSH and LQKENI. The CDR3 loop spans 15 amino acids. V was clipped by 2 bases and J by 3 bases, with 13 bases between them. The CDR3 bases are TGTGCCAGCTCACCAAGAGGGGGTGGGGACACTGAAGCTTTCTTT. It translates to CASSPRGGGDTEAFF.

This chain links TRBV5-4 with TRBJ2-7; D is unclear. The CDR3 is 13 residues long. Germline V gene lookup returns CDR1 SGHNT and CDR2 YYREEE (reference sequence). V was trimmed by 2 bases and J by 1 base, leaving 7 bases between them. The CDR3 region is CASSFGRSYEQYF. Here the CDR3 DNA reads TGTGCCAGCAGCTTTGGCAGATCCTACGAGCAGTACTTC.

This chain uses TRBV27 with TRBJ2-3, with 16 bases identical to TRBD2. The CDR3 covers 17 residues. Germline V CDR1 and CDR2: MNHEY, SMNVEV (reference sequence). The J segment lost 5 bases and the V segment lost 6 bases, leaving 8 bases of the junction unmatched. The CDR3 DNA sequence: TGTGCCAGCAGCCCCGGGACTAGCGGGAGGGCCGTAGATACGCAGTATTTT. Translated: CASSPGTSGRAVDTQYF.

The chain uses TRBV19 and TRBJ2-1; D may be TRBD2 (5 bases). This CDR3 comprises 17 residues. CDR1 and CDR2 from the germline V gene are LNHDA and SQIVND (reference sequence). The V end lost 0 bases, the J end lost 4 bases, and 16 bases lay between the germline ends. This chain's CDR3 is CASSIDSAGFSYNEQFF. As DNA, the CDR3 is TGTGCCAGTAGTATAGACTCTGCGGGCTTCTCTTACAATGAGCAGTTCTTC. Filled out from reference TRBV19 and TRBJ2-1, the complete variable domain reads DGGITQSPKYLFRKEGQNVTLSCEQNLNHDAMYWYRQDPGQGLRLIYYSQIVNDFQKGDIAEGYSVSREKKESFPLTVTSAQKNPTAFYLCASSIDSAGFSYNEQFFGPGTRLTVL.

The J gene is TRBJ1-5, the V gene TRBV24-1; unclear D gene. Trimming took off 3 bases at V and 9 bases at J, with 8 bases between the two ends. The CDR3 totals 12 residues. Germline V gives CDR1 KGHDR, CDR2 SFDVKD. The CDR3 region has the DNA TGTGCCACCAGTGATCCATGGGGGCCCCAGCATTTT. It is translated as CATSDPWGPQHF.

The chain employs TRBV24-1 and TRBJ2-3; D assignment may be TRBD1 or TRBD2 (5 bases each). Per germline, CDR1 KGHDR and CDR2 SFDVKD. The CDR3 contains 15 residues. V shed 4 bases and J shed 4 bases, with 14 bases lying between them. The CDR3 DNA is TGTGCCACCAGTGACCCCTCCCGGGACGCAGATACGCAGTATTTT. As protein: CATSDPSRDADTQYF.

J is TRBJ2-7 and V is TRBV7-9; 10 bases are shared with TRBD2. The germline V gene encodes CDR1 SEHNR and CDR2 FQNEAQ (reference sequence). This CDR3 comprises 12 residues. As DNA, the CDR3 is TGTGCAGCGGGGGGGAGCTCCTACGAGCAGTACTTC. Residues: CAAGGSSYEQYF. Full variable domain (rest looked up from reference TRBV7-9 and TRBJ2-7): DTGVSQNPRHKITKRGQNVTFRCDPISEHNRLYWYRQTLGQGPEFLTYFQNEAQLEKSRLLSDRFSAERPKGSFSTLEIQRTEQGDSAMYLCAAGGSSYEQYFGPGTRLTVT.

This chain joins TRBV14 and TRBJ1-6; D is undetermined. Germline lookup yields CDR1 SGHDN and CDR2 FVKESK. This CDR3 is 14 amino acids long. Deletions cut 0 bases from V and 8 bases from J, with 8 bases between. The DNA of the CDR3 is TGTGCCAGCAGCCAAGACCTGGGTTATTCACCCCTCCACTTT. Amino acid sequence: CASSQDLGYSPLHF.

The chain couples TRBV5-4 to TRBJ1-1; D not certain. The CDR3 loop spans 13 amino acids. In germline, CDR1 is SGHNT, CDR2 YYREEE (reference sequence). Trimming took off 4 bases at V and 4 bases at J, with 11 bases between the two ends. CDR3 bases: TGTGCCAGCAGCCAGGAAATTGGCACTGAAGCTTTCTTT. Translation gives CASSQEIGTEAFF.